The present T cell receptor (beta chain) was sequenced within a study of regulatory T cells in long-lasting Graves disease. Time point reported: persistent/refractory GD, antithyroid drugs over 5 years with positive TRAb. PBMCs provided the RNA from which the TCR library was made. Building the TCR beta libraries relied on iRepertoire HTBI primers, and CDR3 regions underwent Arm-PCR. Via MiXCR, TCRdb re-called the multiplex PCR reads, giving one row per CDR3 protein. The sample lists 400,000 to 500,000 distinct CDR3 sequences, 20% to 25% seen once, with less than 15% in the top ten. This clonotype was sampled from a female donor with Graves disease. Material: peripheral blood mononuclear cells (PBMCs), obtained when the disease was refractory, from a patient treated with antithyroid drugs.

The CDR3 nucleotides read TGTGCCACCACCGCCGGGATAGCTGGTGGGGGCTACACCTTC. It translates to CATTAGIAGGGYTF. The chain uses TRBV6-1 and TRBJ1-2; D gene ambiguous. Per germline, CDR1 MNHNS and CDR2 SASEGT. The CDR3 has 14 amino acids. V lost 10 bases and J 8 bases, leaving 23 bases between the germline ends.